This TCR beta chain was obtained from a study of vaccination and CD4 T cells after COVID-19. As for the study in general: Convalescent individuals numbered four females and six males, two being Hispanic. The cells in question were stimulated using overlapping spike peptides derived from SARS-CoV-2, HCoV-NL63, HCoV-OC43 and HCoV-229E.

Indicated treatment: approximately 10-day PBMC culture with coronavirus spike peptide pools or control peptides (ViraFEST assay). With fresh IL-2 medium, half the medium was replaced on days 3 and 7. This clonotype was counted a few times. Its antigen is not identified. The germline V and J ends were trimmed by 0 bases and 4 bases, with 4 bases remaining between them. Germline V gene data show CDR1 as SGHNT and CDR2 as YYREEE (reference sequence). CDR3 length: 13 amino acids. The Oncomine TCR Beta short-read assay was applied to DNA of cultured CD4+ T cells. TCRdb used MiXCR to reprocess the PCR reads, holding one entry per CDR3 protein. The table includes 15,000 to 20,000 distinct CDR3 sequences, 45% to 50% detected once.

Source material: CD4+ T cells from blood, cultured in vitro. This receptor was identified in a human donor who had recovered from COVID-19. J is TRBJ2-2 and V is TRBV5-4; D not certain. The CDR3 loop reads CASSLAGTGELFF. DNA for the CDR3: TGTGCCAGCAGCTTGGCCGGCACCGGGGAGCTGTTTTTT.